The present TCR beta chain was sequenced within a study of cytomegalovirus exposure and HLA in healthy donors. The primer mix had 60 Vbeta and 13 Jbeta primers. Assay: immunoSEQ multiplex PCR; the TCRdb copy retains only in-frame clones and omits some. The profile shows some 110,000 clones, approximately 78% of them singletons. This clone was observed once. Its antigen is unknown. The CDR3 consists of 11 residues. Germline assignment: CDR1 SGHRS and CDR2 YFSETQ. Findings of the study overall: A few of the chains that were CMV-associated were confirmed in vitro to be specific for CMV antigens. Among CMV-associated TCR beta chains, most appeared HLA-restricted in a later analysis.

This receptor was taken from a woman aged 40-49 years in good health and CMV-seronegative. Source material: PBMCs. V is TRBV5-1 and J is TRBJ2-5; D is unresolved. The J call may be faulty, since TRBJ2-7 better matches the DNA end. The CDR3: CASSSTYEQYF. In DNA form, the CDR3 reads TGCGCCAGCAGTAGTACCTACGAGCAGTACTTC.